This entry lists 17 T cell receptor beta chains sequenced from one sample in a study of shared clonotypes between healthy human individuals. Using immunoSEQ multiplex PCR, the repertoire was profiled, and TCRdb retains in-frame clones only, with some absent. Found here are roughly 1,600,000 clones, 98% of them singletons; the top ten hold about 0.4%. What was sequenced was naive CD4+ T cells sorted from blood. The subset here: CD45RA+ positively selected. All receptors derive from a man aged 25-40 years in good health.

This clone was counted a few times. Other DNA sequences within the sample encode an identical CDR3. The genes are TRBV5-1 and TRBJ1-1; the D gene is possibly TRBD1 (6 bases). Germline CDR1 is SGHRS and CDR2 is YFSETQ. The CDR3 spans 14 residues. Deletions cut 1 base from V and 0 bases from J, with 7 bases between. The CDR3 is CASSLTGMNTEAFF. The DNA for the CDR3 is TGCGCCAGCAGCTTGACAGGGATGAACACTGAAGCTTTCTTT.

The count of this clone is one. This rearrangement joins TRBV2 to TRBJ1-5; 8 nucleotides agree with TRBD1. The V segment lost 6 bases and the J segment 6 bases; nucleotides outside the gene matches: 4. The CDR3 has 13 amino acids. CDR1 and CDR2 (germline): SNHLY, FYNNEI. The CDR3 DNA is TGTGCCAGCAGGGACAGGGCTAGTCAGCCCCAGCATTTT. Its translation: CASRDRASQPQHF.

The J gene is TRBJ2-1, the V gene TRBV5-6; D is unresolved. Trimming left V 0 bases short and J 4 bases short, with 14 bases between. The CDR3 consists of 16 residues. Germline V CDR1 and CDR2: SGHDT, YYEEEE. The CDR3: CASSLVSKSDYNEQFF. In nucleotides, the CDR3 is TGTGCCAGCAGCTTGGTGTCCAAGAGTGATTACAATGAGCAGTTCTTC.

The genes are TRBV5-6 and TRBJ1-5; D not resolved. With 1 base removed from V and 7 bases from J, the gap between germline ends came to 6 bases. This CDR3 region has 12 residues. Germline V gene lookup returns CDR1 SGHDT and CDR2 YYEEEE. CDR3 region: CASSLPGQPQHF. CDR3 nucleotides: TGTGCCAGCAGCTTGCCAGGACAGCCCCAGCATTTT.

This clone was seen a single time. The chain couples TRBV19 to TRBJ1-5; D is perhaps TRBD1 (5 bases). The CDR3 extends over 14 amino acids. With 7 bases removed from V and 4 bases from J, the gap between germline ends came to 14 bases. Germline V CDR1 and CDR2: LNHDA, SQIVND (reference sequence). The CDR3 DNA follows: TGTGCCAGTATGCCCGGAGGGACTAATCAGCCCCAGCATTTT. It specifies CASMPGGTNQPQHF.

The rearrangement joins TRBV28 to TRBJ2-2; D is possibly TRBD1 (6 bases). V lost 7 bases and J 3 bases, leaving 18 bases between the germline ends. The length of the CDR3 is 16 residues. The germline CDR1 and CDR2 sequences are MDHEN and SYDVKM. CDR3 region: CASNPPGTLHTGELFF. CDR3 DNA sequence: TGTGCCAGCAATCCCCCAGGGACACTTCACACCGGGGAGCTGTTTTTT.

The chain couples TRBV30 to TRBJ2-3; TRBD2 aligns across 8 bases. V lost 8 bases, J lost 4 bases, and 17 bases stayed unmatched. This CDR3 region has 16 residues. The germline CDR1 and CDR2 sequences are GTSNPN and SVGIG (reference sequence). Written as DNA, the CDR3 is TGTGCCGGATCCTCCCTAGCTCGGGAGGGCGCAGATACGCAGTATTTT. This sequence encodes CAGSSLAREGADTQYF.

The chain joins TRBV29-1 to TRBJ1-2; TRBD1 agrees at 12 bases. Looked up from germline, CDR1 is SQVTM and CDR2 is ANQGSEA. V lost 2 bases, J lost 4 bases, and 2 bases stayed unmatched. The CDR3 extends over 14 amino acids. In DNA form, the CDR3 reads TGCAGCGTTGAACCGGGACAGGGGGCCTATGGCTACACCTTC. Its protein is CSVEPGQGAYGYTF.

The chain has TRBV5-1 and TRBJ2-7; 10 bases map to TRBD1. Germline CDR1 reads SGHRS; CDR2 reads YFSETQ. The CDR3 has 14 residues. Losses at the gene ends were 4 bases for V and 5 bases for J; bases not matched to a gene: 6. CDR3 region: CASSVTGGKDEQYF. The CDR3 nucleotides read TGCGCCAGCAGCGTGACAGGGGGCAAGGACGAGCAGTACTTC.

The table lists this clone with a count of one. DNA for the CDR3: TGTGCCAGCAGTGATAGCGGGAGAGTCAATGAGCAGTTCTTC. It codes for CASSDSGRVNEQFF. V is TRBV11-2 and J is TRBJ2-1; 9 bases agree with TRBD2. J gave up 6 bases and V 6 bases, and 6 bases lay outside the gene matches. There are 14 residues in the CDR3. Germline V lookup: CDR1 SGHAT, CDR2 FQNNGV.

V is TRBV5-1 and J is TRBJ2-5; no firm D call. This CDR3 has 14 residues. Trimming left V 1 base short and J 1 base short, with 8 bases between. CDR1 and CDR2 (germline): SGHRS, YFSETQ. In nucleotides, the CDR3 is TGCGCCAGCAGCTTGCGTAGGGCCCAAGAGACCCAGTACTTC. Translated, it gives CASSLRRAQETQYF.

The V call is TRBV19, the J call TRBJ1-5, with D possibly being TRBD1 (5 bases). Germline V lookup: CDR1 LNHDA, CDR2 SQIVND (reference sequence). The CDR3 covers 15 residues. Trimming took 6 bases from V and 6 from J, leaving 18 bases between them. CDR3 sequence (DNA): TGTGCCAGTAGGGGGCGCGGGGTTTTCGGTCAGCCCCAGCATTTT. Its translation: CASRGRGVFGQPQHF.

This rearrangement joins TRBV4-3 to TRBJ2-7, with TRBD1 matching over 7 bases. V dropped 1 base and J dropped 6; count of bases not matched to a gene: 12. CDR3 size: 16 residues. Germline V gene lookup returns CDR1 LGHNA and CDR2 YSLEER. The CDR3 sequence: CASSQATTGKIIEQYF. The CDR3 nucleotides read TGCGCCAGCAGCCAAGCGACGACAGGGAAAATTATCGAGCAGTACTTC.

The chain's CDR3 is CASSEGASGRGEQYF. Here the CDR3 DNA reads TGTGCCAGCAGTGAAGGGGCTAGCGGGAGGGGTGAGCAGTACTTC. The chain has TRBV2 and TRBJ2-7, with 12 bases matching TRBD2. V shed 1 base, J shed 7 bases, and the junction held 5 bases outside the gene matches. The CDR3 runs to 15 residues. The germline V gene encodes CDR1 SNHLY and CDR2 FYNNEI.

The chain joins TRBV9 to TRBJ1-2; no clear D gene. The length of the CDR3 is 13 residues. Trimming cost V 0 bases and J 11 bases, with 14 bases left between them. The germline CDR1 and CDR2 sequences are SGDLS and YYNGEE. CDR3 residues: CASSVAIGGQYTF. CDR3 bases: TGTGCCAGCAGCGTAGCCATCGGCGGCCAGTACACCTTC.

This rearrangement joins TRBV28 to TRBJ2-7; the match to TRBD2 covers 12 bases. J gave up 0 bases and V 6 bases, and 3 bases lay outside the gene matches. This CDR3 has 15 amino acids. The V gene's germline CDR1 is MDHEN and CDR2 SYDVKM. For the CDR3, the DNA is TGTGCCAGCAGGCGACTAGCGGGAGTCTCCTACGAGCAGTACTTC. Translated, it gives CASRRLAGVSYEQYF.

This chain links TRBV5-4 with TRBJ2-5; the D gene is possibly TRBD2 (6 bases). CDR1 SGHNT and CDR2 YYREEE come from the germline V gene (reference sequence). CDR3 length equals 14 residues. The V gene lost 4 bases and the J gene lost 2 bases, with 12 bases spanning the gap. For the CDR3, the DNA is TGTGCCAGCAGCGGGATGGGACTTCAAGAGACCCAGTACTTC. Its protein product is CASSGMGLQETQYF.